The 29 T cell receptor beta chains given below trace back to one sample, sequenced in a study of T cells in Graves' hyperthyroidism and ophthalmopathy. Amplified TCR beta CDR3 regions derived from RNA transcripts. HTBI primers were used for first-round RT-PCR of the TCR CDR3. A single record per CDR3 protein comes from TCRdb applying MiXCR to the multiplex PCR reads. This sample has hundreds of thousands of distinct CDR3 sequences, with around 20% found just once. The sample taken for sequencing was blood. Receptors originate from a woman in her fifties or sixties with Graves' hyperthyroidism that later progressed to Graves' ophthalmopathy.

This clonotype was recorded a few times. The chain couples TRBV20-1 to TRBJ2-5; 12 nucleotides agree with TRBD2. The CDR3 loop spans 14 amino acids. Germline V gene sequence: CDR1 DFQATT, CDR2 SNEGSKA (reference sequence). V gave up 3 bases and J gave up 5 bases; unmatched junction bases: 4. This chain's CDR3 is CSASITSGGETQYF. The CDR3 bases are TGCAGTGCTAGTATTACTAGCGGGGGGGAGACCCAGTACTTC.

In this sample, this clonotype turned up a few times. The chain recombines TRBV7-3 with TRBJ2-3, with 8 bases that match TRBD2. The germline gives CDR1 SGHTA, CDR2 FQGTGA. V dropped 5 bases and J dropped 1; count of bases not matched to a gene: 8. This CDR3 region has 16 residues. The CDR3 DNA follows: TGTGCCAGCAGCCACACACTAGCGGACCGCACAGATACGCAGTATTTT. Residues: CASSHTLADRTDTQYF.

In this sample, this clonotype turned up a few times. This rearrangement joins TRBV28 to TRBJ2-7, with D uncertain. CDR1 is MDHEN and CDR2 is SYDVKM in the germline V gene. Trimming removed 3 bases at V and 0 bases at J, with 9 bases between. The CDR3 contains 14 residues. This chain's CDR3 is CASSFVPSSYEQYF. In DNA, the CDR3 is TGTGCCAGCAGTTTTGTACCTAGCTCCTACGAGCAGTACTTC.

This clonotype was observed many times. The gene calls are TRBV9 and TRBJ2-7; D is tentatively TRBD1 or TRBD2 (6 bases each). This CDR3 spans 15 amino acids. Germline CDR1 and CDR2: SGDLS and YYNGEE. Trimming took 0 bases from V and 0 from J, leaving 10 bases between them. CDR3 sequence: CASSVDGGLSYEQYF. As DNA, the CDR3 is TGTGCCAGCAGCGTAGACGGGGGCCTCTCCTACGAGCAGTACTTC.

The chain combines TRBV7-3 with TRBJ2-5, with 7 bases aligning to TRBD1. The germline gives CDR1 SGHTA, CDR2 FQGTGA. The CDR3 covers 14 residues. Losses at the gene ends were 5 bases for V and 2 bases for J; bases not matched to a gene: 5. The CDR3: CASSVSGQQETQYF. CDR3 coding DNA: TGTGCCAGCAGCGTCTCGGGACAGCAAGAGACCCAGTACTTC. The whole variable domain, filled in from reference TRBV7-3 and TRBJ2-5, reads GAGVSQTPSNKVTEKGKYVELRCDPISGHTALYWYRQSLGQGPEFLIYFQGTGAADDSGLPNDRFFAVRPEGSVSTLKIQRTERGDSAVYLCASSVSGQQETQYFGPGTRLLVL.

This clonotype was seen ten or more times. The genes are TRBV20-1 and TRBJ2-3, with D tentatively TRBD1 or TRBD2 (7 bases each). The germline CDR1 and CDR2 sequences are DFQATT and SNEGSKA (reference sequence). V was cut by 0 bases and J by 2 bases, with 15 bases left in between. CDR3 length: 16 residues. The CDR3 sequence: CSARDLGGTDTDTQYF. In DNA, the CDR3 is TGCAGTGCTAGAGATCTCGGGGGGACAGACACAGATACGCAGTATTTT.

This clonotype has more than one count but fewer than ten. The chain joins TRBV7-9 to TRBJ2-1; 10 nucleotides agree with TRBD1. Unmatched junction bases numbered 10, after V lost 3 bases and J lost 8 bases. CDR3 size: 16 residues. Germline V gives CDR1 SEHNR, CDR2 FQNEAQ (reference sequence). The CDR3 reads CASSLFPGTGVDEQFF. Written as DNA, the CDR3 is TGTGCCAGCAGCTTGTTCCCTGGGACAGGGGTCGATGAGCAGTTCTTC.

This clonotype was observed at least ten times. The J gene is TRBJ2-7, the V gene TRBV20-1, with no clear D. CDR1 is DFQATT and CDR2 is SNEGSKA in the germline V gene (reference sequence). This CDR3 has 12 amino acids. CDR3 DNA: TGCAGCGCCTGGAAGGATCAATACGAGCAGTACTTC. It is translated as CSAWKDQYEQYF.

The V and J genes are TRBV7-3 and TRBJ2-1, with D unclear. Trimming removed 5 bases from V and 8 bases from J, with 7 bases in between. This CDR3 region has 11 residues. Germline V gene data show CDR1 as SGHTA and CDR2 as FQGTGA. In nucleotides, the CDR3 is TGTGCCAGCAGCCGGATTCATGAGCAGTTCTTC. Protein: CASSRIHEQFF.

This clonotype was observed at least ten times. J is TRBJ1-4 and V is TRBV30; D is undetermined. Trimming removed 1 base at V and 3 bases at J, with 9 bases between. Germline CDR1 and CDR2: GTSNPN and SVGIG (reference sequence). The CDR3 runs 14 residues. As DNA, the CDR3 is TGTGCCTGGAGTGGGCAGCCCCCTAATGAAAAACTGTTTTTT. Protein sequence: CAWSGQPPNEKLFF.

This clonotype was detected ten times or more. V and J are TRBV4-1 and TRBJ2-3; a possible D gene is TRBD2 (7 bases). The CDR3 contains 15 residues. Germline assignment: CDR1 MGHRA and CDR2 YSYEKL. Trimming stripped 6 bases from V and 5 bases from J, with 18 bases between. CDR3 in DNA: TGCGCCAGCAGAGGATACAGGGAGGGCGGAGATACGCAGTATTTT. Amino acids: CASRGYREGGDTQYF.

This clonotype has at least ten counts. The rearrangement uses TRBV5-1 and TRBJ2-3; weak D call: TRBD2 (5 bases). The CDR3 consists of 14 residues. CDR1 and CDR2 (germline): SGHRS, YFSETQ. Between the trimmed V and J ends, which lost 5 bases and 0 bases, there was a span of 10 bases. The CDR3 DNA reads TGCGCCAGCAGTCGGGGTCAGAGCACAGATACGCAGTATTTT. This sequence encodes CASSRGQSTDTQYF.

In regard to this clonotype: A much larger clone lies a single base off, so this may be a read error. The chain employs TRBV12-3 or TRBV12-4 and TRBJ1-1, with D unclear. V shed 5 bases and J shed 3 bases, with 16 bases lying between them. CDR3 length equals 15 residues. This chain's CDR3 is CASSPIRGWDTEAFF. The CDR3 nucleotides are TGTGCCAGCAGTCCTATTCGGGGTTGGGACACTGAAGCTTTCTTT.

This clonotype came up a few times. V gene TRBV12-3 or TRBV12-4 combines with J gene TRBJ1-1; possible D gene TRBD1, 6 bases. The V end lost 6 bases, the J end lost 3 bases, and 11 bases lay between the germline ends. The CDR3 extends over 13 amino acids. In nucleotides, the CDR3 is TGTGCCAGCAGACGGACAGACTACACTGAAGCTTTCTTT. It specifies CASRRTDYTEAFF.

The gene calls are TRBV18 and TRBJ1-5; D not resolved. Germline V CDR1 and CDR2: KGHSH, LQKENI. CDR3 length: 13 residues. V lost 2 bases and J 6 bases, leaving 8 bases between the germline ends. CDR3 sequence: CASSPDRRQPQHF. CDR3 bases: TGTGCCAGCTCACCAGATCGGCGTCAGCCCCAGCATTTT.

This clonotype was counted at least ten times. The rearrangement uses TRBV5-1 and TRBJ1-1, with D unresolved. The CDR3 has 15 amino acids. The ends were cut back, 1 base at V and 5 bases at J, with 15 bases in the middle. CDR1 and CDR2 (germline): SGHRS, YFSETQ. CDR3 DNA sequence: TGCGCCAGCAGCTTGTCGCGGGGTCGGGATACTGAAGCTTTCTTT. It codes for CASSLSRGRDTEAFF.

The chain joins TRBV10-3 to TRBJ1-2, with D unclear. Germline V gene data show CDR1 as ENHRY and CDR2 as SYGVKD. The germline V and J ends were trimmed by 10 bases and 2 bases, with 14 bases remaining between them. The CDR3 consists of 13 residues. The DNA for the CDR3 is TGTGCCACCGACCCCCTTGCAAACTATGGCTACACCTTC. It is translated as CATDPLANYGYTF.

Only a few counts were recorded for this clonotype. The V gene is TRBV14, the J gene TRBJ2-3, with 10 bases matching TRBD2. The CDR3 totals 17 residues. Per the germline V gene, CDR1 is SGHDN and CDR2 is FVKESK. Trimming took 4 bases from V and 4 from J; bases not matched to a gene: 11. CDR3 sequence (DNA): TGTGCCAGCAGCCCATATTTACTAGCGGGGATCCCAGATACGCAGTATTTT. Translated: CASSPYLLAGIPDTQYF.

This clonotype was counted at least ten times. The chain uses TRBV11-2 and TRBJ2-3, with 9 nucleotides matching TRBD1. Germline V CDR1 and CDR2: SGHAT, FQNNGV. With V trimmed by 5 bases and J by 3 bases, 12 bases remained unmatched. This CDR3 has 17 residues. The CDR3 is CASSPYGGTGLTDTQYF. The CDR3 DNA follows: TGTGCCAGCAGCCCCTACGGTGGGACAGGGCTGACAGATACGCAGTATTTT.

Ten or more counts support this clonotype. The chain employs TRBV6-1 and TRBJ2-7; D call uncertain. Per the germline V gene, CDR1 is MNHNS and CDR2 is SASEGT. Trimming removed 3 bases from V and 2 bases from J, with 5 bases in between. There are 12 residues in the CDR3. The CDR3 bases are TGTGCCAGCAGTGATCGGACCTACGAGCAGTACTTC. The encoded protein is CASSDRTYEQYF.

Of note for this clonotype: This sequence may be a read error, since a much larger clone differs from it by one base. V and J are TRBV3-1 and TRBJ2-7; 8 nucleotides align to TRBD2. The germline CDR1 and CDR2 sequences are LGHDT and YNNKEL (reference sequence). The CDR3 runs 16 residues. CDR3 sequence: CASSRNSAGETYGQYF. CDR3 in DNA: TGTGCCAGCAGCCGGAATTCAGCGGGGGAGACCTACGGGCAGTACTTC.

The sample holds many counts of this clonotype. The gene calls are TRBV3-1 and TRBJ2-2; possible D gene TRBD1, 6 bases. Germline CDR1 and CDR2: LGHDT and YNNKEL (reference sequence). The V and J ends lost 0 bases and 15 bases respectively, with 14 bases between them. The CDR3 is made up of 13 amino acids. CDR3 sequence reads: CASSQETSTGVFF. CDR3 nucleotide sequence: TGTGCCAGCAGCCAAGAGACTTCGACAGGCGTGTTTTTT.

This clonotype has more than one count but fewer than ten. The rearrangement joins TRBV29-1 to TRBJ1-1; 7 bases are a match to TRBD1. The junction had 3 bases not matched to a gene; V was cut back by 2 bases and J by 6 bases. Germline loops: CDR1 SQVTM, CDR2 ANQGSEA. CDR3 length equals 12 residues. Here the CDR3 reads CSVEKGASEAFF. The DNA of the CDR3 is TGCAGCGTTGAAAAGGGGGCGTCTGAAGCTTTCTTT. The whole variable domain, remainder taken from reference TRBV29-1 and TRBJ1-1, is SAVISQKPSRDICQRGTSLTIQCQVDSQVTMMFWYRQQPGQSLTLIATANQGSEATYESGFVIDKFPISRPNLTFSTLTVSNMSPEDSSIYLCSVEKGASEAFFGQGTRLTVV.

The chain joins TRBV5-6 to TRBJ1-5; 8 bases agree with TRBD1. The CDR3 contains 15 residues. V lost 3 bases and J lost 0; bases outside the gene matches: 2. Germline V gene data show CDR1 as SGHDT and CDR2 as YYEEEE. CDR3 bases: TGTGCCAGCAGCTCGGGACAGGCTAGCAATCAGCCCCAGCATTTT. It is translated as CASSSGQASNQPQHF.

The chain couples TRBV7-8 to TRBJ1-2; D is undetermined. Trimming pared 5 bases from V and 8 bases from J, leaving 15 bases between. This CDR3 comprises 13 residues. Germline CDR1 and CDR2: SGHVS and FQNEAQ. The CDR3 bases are TGTGCCAGCAGCCCCAACCAGGTCGGGGGCTACACCTTC. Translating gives CASSPNQVGGYTF.

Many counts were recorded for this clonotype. The CDR3 coding sequence is TGTGCCAGCAGCCGGGACGGAACCTATGGCTACACCTTC. The encoded protein is CASSRDGTYGYTF. The chain employs TRBV3-1 and TRBJ1-2, with TRBD1 as a possible D gene (5 bases). Germline V gene data show CDR1 as LGHDT and CDR2 as YNNKEL (reference sequence). The CDR3 contains 13 residues. Trimming cost V 4 bases and J 4 bases, with 10 bases left between them.

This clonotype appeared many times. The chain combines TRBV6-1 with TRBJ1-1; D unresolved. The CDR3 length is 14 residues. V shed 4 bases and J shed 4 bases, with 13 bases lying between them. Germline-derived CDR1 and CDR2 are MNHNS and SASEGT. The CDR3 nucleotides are TGTGCCAGCAGTGGGGAGGCGTTTAGCACTGAAGCTTTCTTT. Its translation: CASSGEAFSTEAFF.

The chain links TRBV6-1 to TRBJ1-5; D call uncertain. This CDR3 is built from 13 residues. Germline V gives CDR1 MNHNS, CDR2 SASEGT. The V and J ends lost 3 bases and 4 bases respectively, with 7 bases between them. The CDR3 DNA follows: TGTGCCAGCAGTGATTGGCAGAATCAGCCCCAGCATTTT. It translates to CASSDWQNQPQHF.

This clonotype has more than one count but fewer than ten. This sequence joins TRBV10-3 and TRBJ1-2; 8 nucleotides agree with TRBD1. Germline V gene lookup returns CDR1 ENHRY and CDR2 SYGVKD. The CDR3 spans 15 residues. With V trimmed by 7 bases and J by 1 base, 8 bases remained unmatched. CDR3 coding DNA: TGTGCCATCAACCCGACAGGGGAAGATAACTATGGCTACACCTTC. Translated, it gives CAINPTGEDNYGYTF.